These 27 T cell receptor beta chains originate from one sample sequenced in a study of beta chain features in type 1 diabetes. Study-level findings and limits: Across all four CD4+ subsets, people with type 1 diabetes showed modestly shorter TCRB CDR3s.

Their recognized antigens are unknown. Reverse transcribing all isolated RNA meant expressed TCRB transcripts were sequenced. Produced via immunoSEQ multiplex PCR; TCRdb's table is partial and in-frame only. There are more than 120,000 clones in the sample; 13% occur only once, and roughly 1.4% lies in the top ten. The sample comprised central memory CD4+ T cells from blood. These receptor sequences come from a man between 18 and 29 years old with type 1 diabetes.

The CDR3 region is CAWSAPGSSNYGYTF. In DNA, the CDR3 is TGTGCCTGGAGTGCGCCGGGCAGCTCTAACTATGGCTACACCTTC. The rearrangement joins TRBV30 to TRBJ1-2; no clear D gene. V lost 1 base to trimming and J lost 0 bases, with 12 bases between them. The CDR3 contains 15 residues. Germline values: CDR1 GTSNPN, CDR2 SVGIG (reference sequence).

The table lists this clone with a few counts. This chain joins TRBV2 and TRBJ1-1; perhaps TRBD1 as D (5 bases). CDR1 and CDR2 (germline): SNHLY, FYNNEI. The CDR3 has 14 residues. Trimming stripped 4 bases from V and 2 bases from J, with 11 bases between. CDR3 in amino acids: CASSVSRANTEAFF. CDR3 sequence (DNA): TGTGCCAGCAGTGTGAGCAGGGCCAACACTGAAGCTTTCTTT.

Worth noting for this clone: This specimen includes other DNA sequences encoding the same CDR3. The genes are TRBV7-2 and TRBJ2-7; D remains unclear. CDR3 length: 13 residues. Trimming shortened V by 5 bases and J by 7 bases, and 15 bases separated the two germline ends. Germline-derived CDR1 and CDR2 are SGHTA and FQGNSA. The CDR3 DNA sequence: TGTGCCAGCAGCGTCCCTGGGCCTCCAGAGCAGTACTTC. It codes for CASSVPGPPEQYF.

This clone appeared a few times. This chain joins TRBV29-1 and TRBJ1-2, with 9 bases aligning to TRBD1. This CDR3 is 10 amino acids long. J lost 8 bases, V lost 6 bases, and 1 base had no gene match. CDR1 is SQVTM and CDR2 is ANQGSEA in the germline V gene. CDR3 bases: TGCAGCGTAGGACAGGGGGGCTACACCTTC. Translated, it gives CSVGQGGYTF.

This clone was found many times. This chain joins TRBV19 and TRBJ2-3, with TRBD1 matching over 8 bases. CDR3 length equals 12 residues. V lost 4 bases and J lost 11; bases outside the gene matches: 5. Per the germline V gene, CDR1 is LNHDA and CDR2 is SQIVND (reference sequence). CDR3: CASSTGQGGQYF. The CDR3 DNA sequence: TGTGCCAGTAGTACCGGACAGGGAGGGCAGTATTTT.

Remarks on this clone: This sequence may be a read error, since a much larger clone differs from it by one base. J is TRBJ1-2 and V is TRBV5-1; D ambiguous. Per germline, CDR1 SGHRS and CDR2 YFSETQ. The CDR3 has 13 amino acids. CDR3 loop: CDSSSVGSYGYTF. CDR3 coding DNA: TGCGACAGCAGCTCCGTAGGGTCATATGGCTACACCTTC.

The chain is built from TRBV30 and TRBJ2-7; TRBD2 is a possible D gene (5 bases). V lost 4 bases and J 5 bases, leaving 12 bases between the germline ends. CDR3 length equals 12 residues. Germline CDR1 is GTSNPN and CDR2 is SVGIG (reference sequence). The CDR3 region has the DNA TGTGCCTGGACTCTACTAGGGAACGAGCAGTACTTC. Amino acids: CAWTLLGNEQYF.

This clone has only a few counts. CDR3 region: CASRLDRANTEAFF. The CDR3 DNA follows: TGTGCCAGCAGACTGGACAGGGCGAACACTGAAGCTTTCTTT. The chain has TRBV2 and TRBJ1-1, with 8 bases fitting TRBD1. V dropped 6 bases and J dropped 1; count of bases not matched to a gene: 4. The germline CDR1 and CDR2 sequences are SNHLY and FYNNEI. The CDR3 runs to 14 residues.

The V call is TRBV5-1, the J call TRBJ2-1, with 7 bases lining up with TRBD2. In germline, CDR1 is SGHRS, CDR2 YFSETQ. V shed 0 bases and J 3 bases; nucleotides not matched to a gene: 3. The CDR3 is 15 amino acids. The CDR3 nucleotides are TGCGCCAGCAGCTTGGAGGCGGGGGTCTACAATGAGCAGTTCTTC. Translation: CASSLEAGVYNEQFF. Full variable domain (rest looked up from reference TRBV5-1 and TRBJ2-1): KAGVTQTPRYLIKTRGQQVTLSCSPISGHRSVSWYQQTPGQGLQFLFEYFSETQRNKGNFPGRFSGRQFSNSRSEMNVSTLELGDSALYLCASSLEAGVYNEQFFGPGTRLTVL.

This chain uses TRBV7-2 with TRBJ1-3; 7 nucleotides match TRBD1. The CDR3 is 14 residues long. The J segment lost 9 bases and the V segment lost 5 bases, leaving 10 bases of the junction unmatched. Germline V gives CDR1 SGHTA, CDR2 FQGNSA. The CDR3 here is CASSAGQWMGTIYF. The CDR3 bases are TGTGCCAGCAGCGCGGGACAGTGGATGGGCACCATATATTTT.

J is TRBJ2-5 and V is TRBV29-1, with D perhaps TRBD2 (5 bases). V was clipped by 6 bases and J by 4 bases, with 15 bases between them. The CDR3 is 13 residues long. From germline, CDR1 is SQVTM and CDR2 ANQGSEA. The CDR3 nucleotides are TGCAGCGTACCCACGGGATCGCGAGAGACCCAGTACTTC. Translated: CSVPTGSRETQYF.

The chain carries TRBV7-9 and TRBJ1-2; D remains unclear. The CDR3 is made up of 14 amino acids. The V gene lost 0 bases and the J gene lost 5 bases, with 10 bases spanning the gap. The germline V gene encodes CDR1 SEHNR and CDR2 FQNEAQ (reference sequence). In nucleotides, the CDR3 is TGTGCCAGCAGCTTAGCTGTTGACGAATATGGCTACACCTTC. Its translation is CASSLAVDEYGYTF.

This clone was counted between two and nine times. The rearrangement joins TRBV7-2 to TRBJ1-6; D is possibly TRBD1 (5 bases). Trimming took 0 bases from V and 5 from J, leaving 8 bases between them. The CDR3 is 15 residues long. Germline V gene sequence: CDR1 SGHTA, CDR2 FQGNSA. Here the CDR3 reads CASSLAGGNNSPLHF. The CDR3 DNA reads as TGTGCCAGCAGCTTAGCGGGGGGTAATAATTCACCCCTCCACTTT.

This rearrangement joins TRBV6-1 to TRBJ2-2, with 7 bases matching TRBD1. The CDR3 covers 14 residues. J was trimmed by 3 bases and V by 6 bases; bases with no gene match: 4. Germline V gives CDR1 MNHNS, CDR2 SASEGT. CDR3 DNA sequence: TGTGCCAGCAGCTGGGACAGTTACACCGGGGAGCTGTTTTTT. Amino acid sequence: CASSWDSYTGELFF.

The chain recombines TRBV7-9 with TRBJ1-1; 8 bases map to TRBD1. J lost 0 bases, V lost 7 bases, and 10 bases had no gene match. Germline values: CDR1 SEHNR, CDR2 FQNEAQ (reference sequence). CDR3 length equals 16 residues. This CDR3 is CASTSTTGDMNTEAFF. As DNA, the CDR3 is TGTGCCAGCACCTCAACGACAGGGGATATGAACACTGAAGCTTTCTTT.

This clone has only a few counts. This chain uses TRBV7-2 with TRBJ1-3; D gene unclear. V lost 0 bases and J lost 9, with 9 bases in between. CDR3 length: 13 amino acids. CDR1 is SGHTA and CDR2 is FQGNSA in the germline V gene. CDR3 loop: CASSLAFEGTIYF. The CDR3 nucleotides are TGTGCCAGCAGCTTAGCTTTCGAGGGCACCATATATTTT.

The J gene is TRBJ2-5, the V gene TRBV5-1; perhaps TRBD1 as D (6 bases). The CDR3 runs 14 residues. CDR1 and CDR2 from the germline V gene are SGHRS and YFSETQ. Trimming shortened V by 3 bases and J by 2 bases, and 11 bases separated the two germline ends. CDR3 bases: TGCGCCAGCAGCTCGGCGGACAGACAAGAGACCCAGTACTTC. Amino acid sequence: CASSSADRQETQYF.

The chain is built from TRBV11-2 and TRBJ2-1; possibly TRBD1 for D (5 bases). CDR3 length: 16 amino acids. CDR1 SGHAT and CDR2 FQNNGV come from the germline V gene. The ends were cut back, 6 bases at V and 9 bases at J, with 24 bases in the middle. The CDR3 region is CASRQGLTTLKGEQFF. The CDR3 coding sequence is TGTGCCAGCAGGCAGGGCCTCACAACTTTAAAGGGTGAGCAGTTCTTC.

CDR3 protein: CASSLGTTSYEQYF. CDR3 DNA sequence: TGCGCCAGCAGCTTAGGGACAACTTCCTACGAGCAGTACTTC. The chain employs TRBV5-1 and TRBJ2-7, with D maybe TRBD1 (6 bases). This CDR3 is 14 amino acids long. Germline V gene sequence: CDR1 SGHRS, CDR2 YFSETQ. V was pared by 2 bases and J by 1 base, with 10 bases between.

This clone appeared a single time. The chain uses TRBV4-1 and TRBJ2-5; D possibly corresponds to TRBD1 (6 bases). CDR1 is MGHRA, CDR2 YSYEKL, per germline. The CDR3 spans 16 residues. The V gene lost 0 bases and the J gene lost 11 bases, with 22 bases spanning the gap. This chain's CDR3 is CASSQDAWTARGEQYF. In DNA, the CDR3 is TGCGCCAGCAGCCAAGATGCATGGACAGCCCGAGGGGAGCAGTACTTC.

This clone was picked up a small number of times. V is TRBV29-1 and J is TRBJ2-3; 7 bases agree with TRBD1. Germline values: CDR1 SQVTM, CDR2 ANQGSEA. The J segment lost 5 bases and the V segment lost 3 bases, leaving 8 bases of the junction unmatched. The length of the CDR3 is 14 residues. The CDR3 nucleotides are TGCAGCGTTGAGAGAGGGGGCTCGAGAGATACGCAGTATTTT. As protein: CSVERGGSRDTQYF.

This chain uses TRBV27 with TRBJ2-5; unclear D gene. Trimming stripped 4 bases from V and 1 base from J, with 7 bases between. The CDR3 sequence is 13 residues long. CDR1 is MNHEY, CDR2 SMNVEV, per germline (reference sequence). The CDR3 DNA follows: TGTGCCAGCAGTTGGCGTGCCCAAGAGACCCAGTACTTC. It encodes CASSWRAQETQYF.

This clone has a handful of counts. The chain links TRBV9 to TRBJ2-5; 8 bases are a match to TRBD2. This CDR3 spans 15 amino acids. V lost 1 base and J lost 2; bases outside the gene matches: 4. Germline CDR1 is SGDLS and CDR2 is YYNGEE. CDR3 in DNA: TGTGCCAGCAGCGTAAGCCCTAGCGGGCAAGAGACCCAGTACTTC. This encodes CASSVSPSGQETQYF.

This chain joins TRBV28 and TRBJ2-5, with D unclear. V was pared by 5 bases and J by 4 bases, with 14 bases between. The length of the CDR3 is 14 residues. CDR1 is MDHEN and CDR2 is SYDVKM in the germline V gene. The CDR3 sequence: CASSHDEIGETQYF. In nucleotides, the CDR3 is TGTGCCAGCAGTCATGACGAAATCGGAGAGACCCAGTACTTC. The full variable domain, its missing parts supplied by reference TRBV28 and TRBJ2-5, is DVKVTQSSRYLVKRTGEKVFLECVQDMDHENMFWYRQDPGLGLRLIYFSYDVKMKEKGDIPEGYSVSREKKERFSLILESASTNQTSMYLCASSHDEIGETQYFGPGTRLLVL.

This clone was recorded a few times. V usage is TRBV11-2 and J usage is TRBJ1-1; weak D call: TRBD1 (5 bases). V lost 2 bases, J lost 4 bases, and 11 bases lay in between. The CDR3 is 14 amino acids. In germline, CDR1 is SGHAT, CDR2 FQNNGV. The CDR3 DNA follows: TGTGCCAGCAGCTTAAACCAGGGTACCACTGAAGCTTTCTTT. Protein product: CASSLNQGTTEAFF.

The chain couples TRBV30 to TRBJ1-5; no definite D call. Germline loops: CDR1 GTSNPN, CDR2 SVGIG (reference sequence). With 5 bases removed from V and 0 bases from J, the gap between germline ends came to 8 bases. The CDR3 totals 13 residues. CDR3 nucleotide sequence: TGTGCCTGGGCAGTGGATAGCAATCAGCCCCAGCATTTT. Its protein is CAWAVDSNQPQHF.

Only a few counts were recorded for this clone. This chain links TRBV6-5 with TRBJ2-1, with D possibly TRBD2 on 5 matching bases. The CDR3 extends over 14 amino acids. The germline gives CDR1 MNHEY, CDR2 SVGAGI. The germline V and J ends were trimmed by 9 bases and 6 bases, with 18 bases remaining between them. The CDR3 coding sequence is TGTGCCAGTCAGTCGGGCCCGGAGGTCAATGAGCAGTTCTTC. This encodes CASQSGPEVNEQFF.